The 30 T cell receptor beta chains below come from one sample, sequenced in a study of T cells in Graves' hyperthyroidism and ophthalmopathy. Amplified regions were TCR beta CDR3 sequences from RNA transcripts. The HTBI set primed first-round TCR CDR3 RT-PCR. One entry per CDR3 protein, called by TCRdb with MiXCR from the multiplex PCR reads. The sample has roughly 500,000 distinct CDR3 sequences, about 15% seen once. The material sequenced was blood. Every receptor here comes from a woman aged 25 to 39 with Graves' hyperthyroidism that later progressed to Graves' ophthalmopathy.

The V and J genes are TRBV20-1 and TRBJ2-7; the D gene could be TRBD1 or TRBD2 (5 bases each). The CDR3 runs to 13 residues. Trimming removed 1 base at V and 6 bases at J, with 13 bases between. Germline V lookup: CDR1 DFQATT, CDR2 SNEGSKA (reference sequence). The CDR3 coding sequence is TGCAGTGCTAGAGTCCTCGGGACGGGCGAGCAGTACTTC. Its protein is CSARVLGTGEQYF.

This rearrangement joins TRBV15 to TRBJ1-1; D is uncertain. Trimming pared 1 base from V and 1 base from J, leaving 4 bases between. The germline V gene encodes CDR1 LNHNV and CDR2 YYDKDF (reference sequence). The CDR3 runs 13 residues. CDR3: CATSRAGNTEAFF. The CDR3 DNA follows: TGTGCCACCAGCAGAGCCGGGAACACTGAAGCTTTCTTT.

This clonotype showed up many times. The gene calls are TRBV25-1 and TRBJ2-1, with 10 bases aligning to TRBD2. V lost 6 bases, J lost 0 bases, and 8 bases stayed unmatched. Looked up from germline, CDR1 is MGHDK and CDR2 is SYGVNS. CDR3 length equals 17 residues. CDR3: CASRGLAGDSSYNEQFF. CDR3 nucleotides: TGTGCCAGCAGGGGGCTAGCGGGAGACAGCTCCTACAATGAGCAGTTCTTC.

This clonotype was detected ten times or more. The rearrangement joins TRBV28 to TRBJ1-2, with 7 bases fitting TRBD1. Trimming at V came to 6 bases and at J to 6 bases, leaving 7 bases not matched to a gene. The CDR3 is 13 residues long. Germline V CDR1 and CDR2: MDHEN, SYDVKM. CDR3 sequence reads: CASRPTGAHGYTF. CDR3 DNA sequence: TGTGCCAGCAGACCTACAGGGGCTCATGGCTACACCTTC.

This clonotype appeared many times. The chain uses TRBV6-1 and TRBJ2-3; D is unresolved. The CDR3 has 13 residues. Germline V gives CDR1 MNHNS, CDR2 SASEGT. Trimming removed 6 bases at V and 2 bases at J, with 9 bases between. DNA for the CDR3: TGTGCCAGCAGAACGGACCTCACAGATACGCAGTATTTT. Its translation: CASRTDLTDTQYF.

This clonotype has a handful of counts. The rearrangement uses TRBV12-3 or TRBV12-4 and TRBJ2-7; TRBD1 agrees at 8 bases. The CDR3 runs 14 residues. With V trimmed by 6 bases and J by 6 bases, 10 bases remained unmatched. The CDR3 coding sequence is TGTGCCAGCAGCCCCCGGACAGGGTATTCCGAGCAGTACTTC. This gives the protein CASSPRTGYSEQYF.

This clonotype was detected many times. The chain joins TRBV29-1 to TRBJ1-2, with 7 positions matching TRBD1. Germline V gene data show CDR1 as SQVTM and CDR2 as ANQGSEA. Trimming cost V 7 bases and J 0 bases; bases outside gene matches: 5. This CDR3 has 13 amino acids. CDR3 in amino acids: CSGGRGANYGYTF. CDR3 bases: TGCAGCGGGGGCAGGGGGGCTAACTATGGCTACACCTTC.

The rearrangement uses TRBV6-5 and TRBJ1-5; TRBD1 matches at 8 bases. V gave up 4 bases and J gave up 5 bases; unmatched junction bases: 13. This CDR3 region has 17 residues. From germline, CDR1 is MNHEY and CDR2 SVGAGI. The CDR3 region is CASSLNGALTGDQPQHF. The CDR3 bases are TGTGCCAGCAGTTTAAACGGAGCTCTGACAGGGGATCAGCCCCAGCATTTT.

This clonotype was seen ten or more times. The V call is TRBV6-2 or TRBV6-3, the J call TRBJ2-7; TRBD1 matches 7 bases. V was clipped by 0 bases and J by 3 bases; unmatched bases: 5. CDR1 and CDR2 (germline): MNHEY, SVGEGT. CDR3 length equals 15 residues. The CDR3 region has the DNA TGTGCCAGCAGTTACTCGGCAGACAGGGACTACGAGCAGTACTTC. The encoded protein is CASSYSADRDYEQYF.

A single count supports this clonotype. The chain combines TRBV5-1 with TRBJ1-1; 8 bases are a match to TRBD1. The CDR3 is 16 amino acids. Germline CDR1 and CDR2: SGHRS and YFSETQ. The trim removed 4 bases at V and 0 bases at J, leaving 8 bases unmatched. The CDR3 nucleotides are TGCGCCAGCAGCGCTAGGACAGGGTATGTGAACACTGAAGCTTTCTTT. The encoded protein is CASSARTGYVNTEAFF. Full variable domain (rest looked up from reference TRBV5-1 and TRBJ1-1): KAGVTQTPRYLIKTRGQQVTLSCSPISGHRSVSWYQQTPGQGLQFLFEYFSETQRNKGNFPGRFSGRQFSNSRSEMNVSTLELGDSALYLCASSARTGYVNTEAFFGQGTRLTVV.

The chain employs TRBV6-9 and TRBJ2-2, with D possibly matching TRBD2 (5 bases). From germline, CDR1 is MNHGY and CDR2 SVAAGI. The V end lost 7 bases, the J end lost 4 bases, and 13 bases lay between the germline ends. CDR3 length equals 14 residues. The CDR3 DNA reads as TGTGCCAGCAATTGGGAGCGGACCACCGGGGAGCTGTTTTTT. The encoded protein is CASNWERTTGELFF.

In its sample, this clonotype was seen many times. The CDR3 loop reads CASSSERFYNEQFF. The CDR3 region has the DNA TGTGCCAGCAGTTCGGAGCGGTTCTACAATGAGCAGTTCTTC. This chain links TRBV27 with TRBJ2-1; a weak D match, TRBD2 (5 bases). The CDR3 consists of 14 residues. The V and J ends lost 4 bases and 3 bases respectively, with 10 bases between them. Germline V gene lookup returns CDR1 MNHEY and CDR2 SMNVEV (reference sequence).

This clonotype occurred many times. The gene calls are TRBV7-9 and TRBJ2-1; D uncertain. V lost 0 bases and J lost 12, with 21 bases in between. This CDR3 has 16 residues. Germline-derived CDR1 and CDR2 are SEHNR and FQNEAQ (reference sequence). CDR3 residues: CASSLARASMWDAQFF. The CDR3 DNA sequence: TGTGCCAGCAGCTTAGCTCGGGCCAGCATGTGGGATGCGCAGTTCTTC.

This clonotype appeared many times. The chain has TRBV7-9 and TRBJ2-2; D may be TRBD2 (6 bases). The germline gives CDR1 SEHNR, CDR2 FQNEAQ (reference sequence). The CDR3 consists of 12 residues. V lost 11 bases and J 1 base, leaving 8 bases between the germline ends. The CDR3 DNA reads as TGTGCCTTGGAGGGGAACACCGGGGAGCTGTTTTTT. Translation: CALEGNTGELFF.

This clonotype was counted many times. The V call is TRBV27, the J call TRBJ2-3, with 13 bases lining up with TRBD2. Trimming removed 5 bases from V and 6 bases from J; junction bases left unmatched: 5. The length of the CDR3 is 15 residues. CDR1 MNHEY and CDR2 SMNVEV come from the germline V gene (reference sequence). The CDR3 is CASSPGTSGADTQYF. The DNA of the CDR3 is TGTGCCAGCAGTCCCGGGACTAGCGGGGCGGATACGCAGTATTTT.

The chain recombines TRBV30 with TRBJ2-7; 7 bases are shared with TRBD1. This CDR3 spans 14 amino acids. V lost 5 bases to trimming and J lost 6 bases; unmatched junction nucleotides: 13. Germline values: CDR1 GTSNPN, CDR2 SVGIG (reference sequence). Written as DNA, the CDR3 is TGTGCCTGGCAGCTCGGGACAGAGAGTTCCGAGCAGTACTTC. Its protein is CAWQLGTESSEQYF.

This clonotype was seen repeatedly, ten times or more. The chain recombines TRBV11-2 with TRBJ2-2; D perhaps matches TRBD2 (5 bases). The CDR3 extends over 15 amino acids. Germline V gives CDR1 SGHAT, CDR2 FQNNGV. V was cut by 3 bases and J by 3 bases, with 11 bases left in between. The CDR3 spells CASSFGELDTGELFF. CDR3 DNA: TGTGCCAGCAGCTTCGGGGAGTTGGACACCGGGGAGCTGTTTTTT. The variable domain in full, with the rest retrieved from reference TRBV11-2 and TRBJ2-2, is EAGVAQSPRYKIIEKRQSVAFWCNPISGHATLYWYQQILGQGPKLLIQFQNNGVVDDSQLPKDRFSAERLKGVDSTLKIQPAKLEDSAVYLCASSFGELDTGELFFGEGSRLTVL.

This clonotype occurred many times. The rearrangement joins TRBV12-3 or TRBV12-4 to TRBJ2-1; the D gene is possibly TRBD2 (5 bases). Trimming took 2 bases from V and 7 from J, leaving 18 bases between them. The CDR3 is 16 amino acids. The DNA for the CDR3 is TGTGCCAGCAGTTTAAGAGGATCCCCTCCGGGGAATGAGCAGTTCTTC. Translated: CASSLRGSPPGNEQFF.

This clonotype was detected many times. The chain links TRBV6-1 to TRBJ1-1; D not resolved. CDR1 is MNHNS and CDR2 is SASEGT in the germline V gene. Trimming shortened V by 3 bases and J by 0 bases, and 11 bases separated the two germline ends. The CDR3 length is 15 residues. CDR3 protein: CASSEGAFLNTEAFF. Here the CDR3 DNA reads TGTGCCAGCAGTGAGGGCGCGTTTTTGAACACTGAAGCTTTCTTT.

The gene calls are TRBV18 and TRBJ1-3; 8 bases align to TRBD1. Germline V gene lookup returns CDR1 KGHSH and CDR2 LQKENI. The CDR3 totals 16 residues. V was pared by 6 bases and J by 1 base, with 8 bases of the junction left unmatched. The CDR3 DNA follows: TGTGCCAGCTCCCCAGAGCAGGGGGCGTCTGGAAACACCATATATTTT. Its translation: CASSPEQGASGNTIYF.

The sample holds a few counts of this clonotype. The genes are TRBV5-1 and TRBJ2-3; TRBD1 agrees at 10 bases. The CDR3 consists of 16 residues. Germline CDR1 reads SGHRS; CDR2 reads YFSETQ. Trimming at V came to 4 bases and at J to 3 bases, leaving 8 bases not matched to a gene. The CDR3 spells CASSPGQGKGTDTQYF. The CDR3 nucleotides are TGCGCCAGCAGCCCGGGACAGGGGAAGGGGACAGATACGCAGTATTTT.

This clonotype was picked up one time. The germline gene is not matched at one end of the junction; a read error may be the cause. This rearrangement joins TRBV28 to TRBJ2-1; unclear D gene. The CDR3 sequence is 10 residues long. CDR1 and CDR2 from the germline V gene are MDHEN and SYDVKM. CDR3 protein: CACSLNEQFF. As DNA, the CDR3 is TGTGCCTGCAGTTTGAATGAGCAGTTCTTC.

The chain recombines TRBV4-1 with TRBJ2-7, with a possible D match to TRBD1 (5 bases). V lost 4 bases and J 2 bases, leaving 15 bases between the germline ends. Germline values: CDR1 MGHRA, CDR2 YSYEKL. This CDR3 is 15 amino acids long. The CDR3 DNA is TGCGCCAGCAGCCTAACTCAGGGTGGCCCCTACGAGCAGTACGTC. This codes for CASSLTQGGPYEQYV.

This sequence joins TRBV4-3 and TRBJ1-5, with a weak D call TRBD1 (5 bases). Germline V gene sequence: CDR1 LGHNA, CDR2 YSLEER. The CDR3 length is 16 residues. V was cut by 0 bases and J by 6 bases, with 15 bases left in between. CDR3 nucleotide sequence: TGCGCCAGCAGCCAAGACGGGAGCGGGGGGGGTCAGCCCCAGCATTTT. Protein product: CASSQDGSGGGQPQHF.

Details on this clonotype: Since a much larger clone is just one base distant, this may be a read error. V usage is TRBV29-1 and J usage is TRBJ2-1; 7 bases fit TRBD2. CDR3 size: 15 residues. With V trimmed by 4 bases and J by 6 bases, 12 bases remained unmatched. Germline CDR1 SQVTM, CDR2 ANQGSEA. The DNA of the CDR3 is TGCAGCGTTGGCCCCGGGACTACCGGCAGCAATGAGCAGTTCTTC. Its protein is CSVGPGTTGSNEQFF.

The chain combines TRBV7-8 with TRBJ2-1; 8 bases map to TRBD2. The CDR3 totals 15 residues. CDR1 and CDR2 (germline): SGHVS, FQNEAQ. V trimming: 6 bases; J trimming: 0 bases; junction bases outside the gene matches: 4. The CDR3 DNA follows: TGTGCCAGCAGACCGGGAGGGGGCTCCTACAATGAGCAGTTCTTC. Amino acid sequence: CASRPGGGSYNEQFF.

This clonotype was found many times. The rearrangement joins TRBV20-1 to TRBJ2-5; the D call may be TRBD1 or TRBD2 (6 bases each). Germline V CDR1 and CDR2: DFQATT, SNEGSKA (reference sequence). This CDR3 comprises 14 residues. V lost 3 bases and J lost 0, with 11 bases in between. The CDR3 nucleotides read TGCAGTGCTAGTCCGGGGGCCAACCAAGAGACCCAGTACTTC. Its protein product is CSASPGANQETQYF.

This clonotype was counted ten times or more. The chain combines TRBV5-1 with TRBJ1-6; TRBD1 is a possible D gene (5 bases). CDR3 length: 13 residues. V gave up 7 bases and J gave up 5 bases, with 10 bases separating them. Germline V CDR1 and CDR2: SGHRS, YFSETQ. As DNA, the CDR3 is TGCGCCAGCGGGGACGGCAATAATTCACCCCTCCACTTT. This gives the protein CASGDGNNSPLHF.

This clonotype was recorded many times. The chain carries TRBV7-9 and TRBJ1-1; possibly TRBD1 for D (6 bases). CDR1 and CDR2 (germline): SEHNR, FQNEAQ (reference sequence). This CDR3 comprises 14 residues. Trimming stripped 3 bases from V and 1 base from J, with 9 bases between. The chain's CDR3 is CASSFEGGNTEAFF. The CDR3 DNA reads TGTGCCAGCAGCTTCGAAGGGGGGAACACTGAAGCTTTCTTT.

This clonotype came up many times. The chain uses TRBV5-1 and TRBJ1-2; D not resolved. CDR3 length: 13 amino acids. Trimming stripped 0 bases from V and 6 bases from J, with 9 bases between. The germline CDR1 and CDR2 sequences are SGHRS and YFSETQ. The CDR3, as DNA: TGCGCCAGCAGCTTGGTTGTCGGAGATGGCTACACCTTC. It specifies CASSLVVGDGYTF.